Sequencing of this TCR beta chain was carried out in a study of cytomegalovirus exposure and HLA in healthy donors (dated by TCRdb to 2017 to 2019). For the study in its entirety: In an earlier analysis of 587 of the donors, 276 Gb of sequence data and 90 million to 120 million unique TCR beta sequences from 150 million to 200 million T cells were reported. Using immunosequencing, the study profiled T cell repertoires from 500 to 800 subjects and related those repertoires to cytomegalovirus serostatus. In addition to the first cohort of several hundred subjects, a separate validation cohort of approximately 120 different subjects was used. Alongside the repertoire data, information on donor age, sex, ethnicity and CMV serostatus was compiled. The study aimed to test whether cataloging public T cell receptors could reveal signatures of past pathogen exposure. Of the roughly 400 genotyped donors, approximately 83% fell in the genetic ancestry cluster associated with self-reported Caucasian donors. An earlier analysis of approximately 630 of the donors applied high-throughput TCR beta sequencing to assess whether each TCR beta V gene segment acted as functional or pseudogenic. Typing coverage varied by locus: 629-630 donors for A, B, C, DRB1 and DQB1; under 550 for DQA1; more than 600 for DPA1; approximately 450 for DPB1. About five DR-DQ haplotypes were handled as single units for association and clustering because linkage in the cohort was strong. Rather than drawing on any new phenotypic data, the later analysis identified candidate immune exposures from TCR beta sequences and the way those sequences occurred across donors. The study combined high-throughput TCR immunosequencing, statistical association of individual TCRs with disease status, and machine learning to predict cytomegalovirus infection status. On average, around 230,000 unique TCR beta nucleotide sequences were sequenced per donor among more than 350 genotyped donors of the cohort, with 15% to 20% of those sequences being non-productive. To study patterns of TCR occurrence, a later analysis re-analyzed previously published TCR beta repertoires from 600 to 750 donors and added high-resolution HLA genotyping. A later genetic analysis took genome-wide SNP genotypes for about 55% of the 666 donors and used that subset as a discovery cohort. HLA typing included class I and class II loci at four-digit resolution. An early release covering roughly 600 HLA-typed donors comprised 300 to 350 gigabases of sequencing data and tens of millions of unique TCR sequences. All discovery cohort repertoires had been generated using a single sequencing platform. General study outcomes and caveats: Cytomegalovirus status was reported to be diagnosed by the classifier with high specificity and sensitivity in both the original and validation cohorts. The cohort was sequenced for TCR beta chains only, and without alpha or paired-chain data the features that could be detected were limited. In an earlier analysis of roughly 560 of the donors, most TCR beta V segments were observed in productive rearrangements about 90% or about 30% of the time, broadly matching IMGT annotations. A later analysis associated around 16,000 TCR beta sequences with specific HLA alleles at a false discovery rate of 0.05. According to the authors, the approach could potentially be generalized to other disease states and immunological phenotypes. For the cohort, immune exposure information was limited to CMV serostatus. Most TCR sequences were observed very rarely across donors, whereas some public TCRs were present in many individuals. The study gave a list of more than 150 TCR beta chains associated with cytomegalovirus. Compared with equally common non-associated chains, HLA-associated TCR beta chains in a later analysis were more clonally expanded and had lower generation probabilities. According to a later genetic analysis, donors in an Asian-associated ancestry cluster had fewer N-insertions in productive TCRs than the approximately 670-donor mean. An association between a missense DCLRE1C variant and V-gene and J-gene trimming of TCR beta chains was found in a later genetic analysis and replicated in an independent cohort. According to a later analysis, TCR association rates differed among HLA loci, with DRB1 alleles showing the most associated TCRs and HLA-C alleles showing the fewest. When HLA alleles, especially DR and DQ, strongly co-occurred, attributing TCR associations to individual alleles was difficult. A later analysis reported that several top co-occurrence clusters appeared linked to parvovirus B19, influenza, CMV and Epstein-Barr virus. Most CMV-associated TCR beta chains appeared to be HLA-restricted in a later analysis, and the HLA associations seemed to be driven largely by CMV exposure. Linkage disequilibrium might explain the correlated functional status among segregating V segments, but an unknown experimental factor could not be excluded. Because counts were too low, about 18 rarely observed V segments, including chromosome 9 orphons, were left out of the earlier analysis of 587 of the donors. Because HLA typing was unavailable for some donors at each locus, only the typed subset was used in association tests. Some IMGT-functional V segments, including TRBV6-2 and TRBV6-3, could not be told apart with the 87-base-pair reads, so those segments were excluded. The presence/absence analyses assumed that sequencing depth was roughly uniform across donors, and that assumption may not be true. A cluster of highly shared sequence variants was judged likely to represent a technical artifact of the sequencing pipeline. A further reported finding was that TCR beta sequences accurately predicted the HLA-A and HLA-B alleles for most subjects in the first cohort. Three of the identified cytomegalovirus-associated TCR beta chains were confirmed in vitro to be specific for cytomegalovirus antigens.

The CDR3 runs 17 amino acids, cysteine and phenylalanine included. The CDR3 DNA has 51 bases and is translated from base 1. The germline V gene provides CDR1 MGHRA and CDR2 YSYEKL. The junction shows trimming of 0 bases on V and 4 bases on J, and the gene matches do not reach 6 bases of it. Concerning this clone itself: Its antigen is unknown. No much larger clonotype is one base removed from it; base qualities were not supplied.

The cohort comprised approximately 700 healthy bone marrow donors. At the time of sampling, every cohort member was nominally healthy, though immune exposures that went unrecorded were likely present. The donor was CMV seronegative and was included in the group of approximately 350 seronegative cohort members. Every donor gave a peripheral blood sample, and the peripheral blood mononuclear cells from that sample were used for TCR beta sequencing. The Qiagen DNeasy Blood Extraction Kit was used to extract genomic DNA from the blood cell samples. Library prep was done by the immunoSEQ multiplex PCR assay. For the multiplex PCR, a mixture combining 60 forward primers for TCR Vbeta segments and 13 reverse primers for TCR Jbeta segments was used. The CDR3 region of rearranged TCR beta genes was amplified from genomic DNA with a multiplex PCR assay. The Illumina HiSeq System was used to sequence the amplified TCR beta libraries as 87-base-pair reads. The original methods were these. Across the roughly 640 repertoires, a later analysis counted tens of millions of unique TCR beta chains, some 11 million of which were shared by at least two donors. To remove PCR and sequencing errors, raw reads were error-corrected and collapsed into unique sequences using a nearest-neighbor algorithm that merged closely related sequences. Alignment of CDR3 sequences to IMGT reference sequences was used to assign V, D and J gene segments. For a sequence to be retained, at least a six-nucleotide match to both a V gene segment and a J gene segment was required. Rearrangements were called productive when the CDR3 lacked stop codons and stayed in frame with V and J; all others were non-productive. CDR3 was defined by IMGT convention, running from the second conserved V-encoded cysteine to the conserved J-encoded phenylalanine. In an earlier analysis of more than 550 of the donors, sequences lacking an unambiguous match to a single V gene segment were excluded. In an earlier analysis of about 590 of the donors, a V segment was called functional when productive rearrangements were above 56.7%, and segregating when the standard deviation between donors exceeded 5%. A statistical classification framework was built to diagnose cytomegalovirus status from the catalog of TCR beta chain sequences. In a later analysis, TCR nucleotide sequences were compared against IMGT/GENE-DB human TR gene sequences so that V and J genes could be assigned. In a later analysis, CDR3 sequences and most-parsimonious VDJ recombination scenarios were assigned using the TCRdist pipeline. In a later analysis, each TCR beta chain was defined by its CDR3 amino acid sequence together with its V-gene family, and reads lacking a unique V-gene family were excluded. To address suspected cross-contamination and a sequencing artifact, a later analysis removed 450 to 700 highly shared, low-generation-probability nucleotide sequences. For each public chain, a later analysis derived a clonal expansion index from normalized ranks of inferred template counts within each repertoire. In a later analysis, generation probabilities were computed with a VDJ recombination model fitted to out-of-frame rearrangements, and the resulting probabilities were checked against IGoR. In a later analysis, hypergeometric tests were used to score TCR-TCR, TCR-HLA and TCR-CMV co-occurrence, with a repertoire-size bias correction applied to TCR pairs. In a later analysis, false discovery rates were estimated by permuting HLA or CMV assignments 20 times. In a later analysis, co-occurring TCRs were grouped using DBSCAN, and TCRdist sequence similarity was added for clustering within HLA-allele-positive subsets. Co-occurrence clustering excluded repertoires with fewer than 30,000 or more than 120,000 public chains, plus five with anomalous nucleotide sharing. TCRdb stores this immuneACCESS table with in-frame sequences only. Part of the clones is absent; in the studies checked, under half of the shortfall reflects unresolved V genes, and no reason is known for the rest. D and trimming were read from the DNA, whereas the V and J calls and clone size are those reported in that table. In this sample the table shows under 130,000 clones, roughly 15% of which occur a single time. Roughly 0.89% of the sample lies in the top ten.

Recombination linked TRBV4-1 to TRBJ2-1; TRBD2 agrees with 10 junctional bases. Sequenced input: PBMCs. The receptor was derived from a female donor in good health and CMV-seronegative. The DNA is as follows: TGCGCCAGCAGCCAAGACCGGGCAGCGGGGGGGTACAATGAGCAGTTCTTC. It translates to CASSQDRAAGGYNEQFF.